One and the same sample provided the 22 T cell receptor beta chains below, sequenced in a study of blood T cell repertoires in COVID-19. Clones were sequenced by immunoSEQ multiplex PCR, and TCRdb holds only the in-frame ones, with some missing. Of 300,000 or so clones listed, about 82% were seen once; the top ten hold 4.1%. Sequencing used peripheral blood. These TCRs come from a woman aged 45-65 years with active or convalescent COVID-19.

V gene TRBV7-8 combines with J gene TRBJ1-2; 8 positions agree with TRBD1. The V gene end was trimmed by 2 bases and the J gene end by 7 bases; junction bases not matched to a gene: 6. CDR3 length: 14 amino acids. Germline CDR1 is SGHVS and CDR2 is FQNEAQ. The CDR3 here is CASSLTDRVGGYTF. In DNA, the CDR3 is TGTGCCAGCAGCTTAACGGACAGGGTGGGTGGCTACACCTTC.

This clone was counted once. The rearrangement joins TRBV7-8 to TRBJ1-5; 7 bases fit TRBD1. The CDR3 covers 17 residues. CDR1 is SGHVS and CDR2 is FQNEAQ in the germline V gene. The junction had 9 bases not matched to a gene; V was cut back by 4 bases and J by 0 bases. This CDR3 is CASSSRTGFDSNQPQHF. The CDR3 DNA reads as TGTGCCAGCAGCTCCCGGACAGGTTTCGATAGCAATCAGCCCCAGCATTTT.

This chain links TRBV19 with TRBJ2-3; 9 bases align to TRBD2. Germline trimming cut 3 bases from V and 2 bases from J; bases unmatched to any gene: 3. CDR3 length: 15 residues. Germline-derived CDR1 and CDR2 are LNHDA and SQIVND (reference sequence). The CDR3 region has the DNA TGTGCCAGTAGTATGGCGGGAGGGCCCACAGATACGCAGTATTTT. Its protein product is CASSMAGGPTDTQYF.

This chain connects TRBV6-5 to TRBJ2-1, with TRBD2 as a possible D gene (5 bases). The germline V and J ends were trimmed by 3 bases and 3 bases, with 15 bases remaining between them. The CDR3 consists of 16 residues. CDR1 is MNHEY, CDR2 SVGAGI, per germline. The CDR3 DNA follows: TGTGCCAGCAGTTATGAGCTAAGAGACTACTACAATGAGCAGTTCTTC. This encodes CASSYELRDYYNEQFF.

This sequence joins TRBV27 and TRBJ1-2, with 7 bases matching TRBD1. This CDR3 region has 14 residues. Unmatched junction bases numbered 6, after V lost 6 bases and J lost 2 bases. Looked up from germline, CDR1 is MNHEY and CDR2 is SMNVEV (reference sequence). CDR3 DNA sequence: TGTGCCAGCAGCCGACAGGGTTTGAACTATGGCTACACCTTC. It yields the protein CASSRQGLNYGYTF.

The chain couples TRBV20-1 to TRBJ2-7; 13 bases fit TRBD2. Germline values: CDR1 DFQATT, CDR2 SNEGSKA (reference sequence). The CDR3 is 14 amino acids. The junction had 4 bases not matched to a gene; V was cut back by 3 bases and J by 5 bases. The CDR3 protein is CSASGLAGVNEQYF. DNA of the CDR3: TGCAGTGCTAGTGGACTAGCGGGAGTCAACGAGCAGTACTTC.

This clone was seen a handful of times. The V and J genes are TRBV19 and TRBJ2-1; TRBD1 matches 8 bases. V gave up 1 base and J gave up 13 bases; unmatched junction bases: 3. This CDR3 is 12 amino acids long. Germline V gene data show CDR1 as LNHDA and CDR2 as SQIVND (reference sequence). This CDR3 is CASSIGQGAQFF. For the CDR3, the DNA is TGTGCCAGTAGTATAGGCCAGGGGGCCCAGTTCTTC.

This clone was counted between two and nine times. This chain joins TRBV23-1 and TRBJ2-7, with 9 bases fitting TRBD1. TRBV23-1 is classed as an ORF, of uncertain function. The CDR3 totals 14 residues. V lost 8 bases, J lost 4 bases, and 9 bases stayed unmatched. The CDR3 loop is CASEGDRENYEQYF. CDR3 nucleotide sequence: TGCGCCAGCGAGGGGGACAGGGAGAATTACGAGCAGTACTTC.

The chain couples TRBV27 to TRBJ1-2; 8 bases map to TRBD1. V was clipped by 5 bases and J by 2 bases; unmatched bases: 4. The CDR3 runs 14 residues. Germline V CDR1 and CDR2: MNHEY, SMNVEV (reference sequence). The CDR3 here is CASSKRQGNYGYTF. The CDR3 DNA reads TGTGCCAGCAGTAAACGACAGGGGAACTATGGCTACACCTTC.

The gene calls are TRBV13 and TRBJ2-7; D perhaps matches TRBD1 (6 bases). Germline V lookup: CDR1 PRHDT, CDR2 FYEKMQ (reference sequence). The CDR3 contains 14 residues. V lost 5 bases to trimming and J lost 3 bases, with 14 bases between them. CDR3 sequence: CASSLRTVSYEQYF. CDR3 sequence (DNA): TGTGCCAGCAGCCTTCGGACAGTAAGCTACGAGCAGTACTTC.

CDR3 amino acids: CASSAGGDNSPLHF. The CDR3 coding sequence is TGTGCCAGTAGCGCAGGGGGTGATAATTCACCCCTCCACTTT. The chain carries TRBV19 and TRBJ1-6; 7 nucleotides match TRBD1. Germline V gives CDR1 LNHDA, CDR2 SQIVND (reference sequence). CDR3 length: 14 amino acids. Losses at the gene ends were 6 bases for V and 5 bases for J; bases not matched to a gene: 4.

The rearrangement joins TRBV5-4 to TRBJ2-1; 9 bases are a match to TRBD2. The trim removed 0 bases at V and 8 bases at J, leaving 0 bases unmatched. The length of the CDR3 is 13 residues. Looked up from germline, CDR1 is SGHNT and CDR2 is YYREEE (reference sequence). CDR3 region: CASSLGTSDEQFF. DNA for the CDR3: TGTGCCAGCAGCTTGGGGACTAGCGATGAGCAGTTCTTC.

The chain carries TRBV19 and TRBJ1-1, with a tentative D call TRBD1 (5 bases). The germline gives CDR1 LNHDA, CDR2 SQIVND (reference sequence). Deletions cut 5 bases from V and 4 bases from J, with 11 bases between. This CDR3 region has 13 residues. The CDR3 reads CASSPRVSTEAFF. The CDR3 DNA reads TGTGCCAGTAGTCCCAGGGTGAGCACTGAAGCTTTCTTT.

The chain links TRBV7-9 to TRBJ1-1; D remains unclear. V was cut by 2 bases and J by 0 bases, with 10 bases left in between. Germline loops: CDR1 SEHNR, CDR2 FQNEAQ (reference sequence). The CDR3 is made up of 15 amino acids. The CDR3 loop is CASSLHGSMNTEAFF. CDR3 nucleotides: TGTGCCAGCAGCTTACATGGGAGCATGAACACTGAAGCTTTCTTT.

This chain uses TRBV7-3 with TRBJ1-1, with D unclear. This CDR3 has 14 residues. V lost 2 bases and J lost 5, with 12 bases in between. Germline-derived CDR1 and CDR2 are SGHTA and FQGTGA. This CDR3 reads CASSLGDRGTEAFF. The DNA for the CDR3 is TGTGCCAGCAGCTTAGGGGATAGAGGGACTGAAGCTTTCTTT. Variable domain in full (rest from reference TRBV7-3 and TRBJ1-1): GAGVSQTPSNKVTEKGKYVELRCDPISGHTALYWYRQSLGQGPEFLIYFQGTGAADDSGLPNDRFFAVRPEGSVSTLKIQRTERGDSAVYLCASSLGDRGTEAFFGQGTRLTVV.

V usage is TRBV5-4 and J usage is TRBJ2-1, with D maybe TRBD1 (5 bases). Trimming stripped 2 bases from V and 10 bases from J, with 19 bases between. Looked up from germline, CDR1 is SGHNT and CDR2 is YYREEE (reference sequence). CDR3 length: 15 amino acids. The CDR3 coding sequence is TGTGCCAGCAGCTTAGGTGGGGCGACCAATGGAGAGCAGTTCTTC. It translates to CASSLGGATNGEQFF.

CDR3 sequence (DNA): TGTGCAAGTCGCTCACCGCCGGGGAGCGACCATGAGCAGTTCTTC. Translating it yields CASRSPPGSDHEQFF. The chain recombines TRBV12-2 with TRBJ2-1; TRBD2 was called by the table and not checked on the DNA. TRBV12-2 is recorded as a pseudogene. This CDR3 has 15 residues.

This rearrangement joins TRBV4-1 to TRBJ1-4; 7 nucleotides match TRBD1. Germline values: CDR1 MGHRA, CDR2 YSYEKL. After removal of 0 bases from V and 11 bases from J, the junction contained 9 bases not matched to a gene. The CDR3 totals 15 residues. In nucleotides, the CDR3 is TGCGCCAGCAGCCAAGATCTAGGGGACAGCATGAAACTGTTTTTT. Residues: CASSQDLGDSMKLFF.

The chain recombines TRBV4-1 with TRBJ2-7; D is possibly TRBD2 (5 bases). This CDR3 has 15 amino acids. CDR1 MGHRA and CDR2 YSYEKL come from the germline V gene. With 1 base removed from V and 3 bases from J, the gap between germline ends came to 13 bases. The CDR3 here is CASSQAGGLHYEQYF. In DNA form, the CDR3 reads TGCGCCAGCAGCCAAGCTGGAGGCCTCCACTACGAGCAGTACTTC.

This clone has only one observation. The chain has TRBV18 and TRBJ2-1; D is undetermined. The V and J ends lost 5 bases and 9 bases respectively, with 14 bases between them. CDR1 is KGHSH and CDR2 is LQKENI in the germline V gene. The CDR3 runs 13 residues. The CDR3 DNA follows: TGTGCCAGCTCAGACGACTCTTCCGCTGAGCAGTTCTTC. Translating gives CASSDDSSAEQFF.

J is TRBJ2-4 and V is TRBV18, with 9 bases lining up with TRBD1. The CDR3 covers 17 residues. Germline trimming cut 4 bases from V and 3 bases from J; bases unmatched to any gene: 10. In germline, CDR1 is KGHSH, CDR2 LQKENI. CDR3 sequence (DNA): TGTGCCAGCTCACGCCGGGACAGGGATGAAGTCAAAAACATTCAGTACTTC. This sequence encodes CASSRRDRDEVKNIQYF.

V is TRBV6-4 and J is TRBJ2-2; D gene unclear. The CDR3 totals 13 residues. Trimming stripped 5 bases from V and 3 bases from J, with 7 bases between. The germline V gene has CDR1 MRHNA and CDR2 SNTAGT. DNA of the CDR3: TGTGCCAGCAGTCCCCAGGACACCGGGGAGCTGTTTTTT. Protein sequence: CASSPQDTGELFF.